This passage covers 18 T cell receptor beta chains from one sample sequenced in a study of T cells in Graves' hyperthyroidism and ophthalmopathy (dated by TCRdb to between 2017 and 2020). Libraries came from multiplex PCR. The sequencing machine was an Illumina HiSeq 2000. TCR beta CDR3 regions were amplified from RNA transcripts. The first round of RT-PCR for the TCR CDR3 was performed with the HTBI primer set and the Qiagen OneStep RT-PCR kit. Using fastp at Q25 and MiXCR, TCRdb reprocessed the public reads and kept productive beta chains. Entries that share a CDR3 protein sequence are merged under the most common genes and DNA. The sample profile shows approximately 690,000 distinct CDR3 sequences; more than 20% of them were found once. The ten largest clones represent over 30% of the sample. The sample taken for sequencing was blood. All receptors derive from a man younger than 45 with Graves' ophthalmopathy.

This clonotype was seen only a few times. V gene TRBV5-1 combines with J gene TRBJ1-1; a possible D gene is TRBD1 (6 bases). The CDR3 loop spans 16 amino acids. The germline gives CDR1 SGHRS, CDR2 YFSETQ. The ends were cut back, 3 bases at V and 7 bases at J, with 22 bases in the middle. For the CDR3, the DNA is TGCGCCAGCAGCTGGAAGGGCGGTGAGGGGACACGTGAAGCTTTCTTT. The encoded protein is CASSWKGGEGTREAFF.

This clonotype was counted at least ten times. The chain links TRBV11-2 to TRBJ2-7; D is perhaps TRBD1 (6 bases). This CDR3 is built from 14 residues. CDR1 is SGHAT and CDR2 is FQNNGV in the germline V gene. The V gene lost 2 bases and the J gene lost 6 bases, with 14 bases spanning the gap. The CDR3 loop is CASSLNRDLGEQYF. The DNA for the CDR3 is TGTGCCAGCAGCTTAAACAGGGATCTAGGCGAGCAGTACTTC.

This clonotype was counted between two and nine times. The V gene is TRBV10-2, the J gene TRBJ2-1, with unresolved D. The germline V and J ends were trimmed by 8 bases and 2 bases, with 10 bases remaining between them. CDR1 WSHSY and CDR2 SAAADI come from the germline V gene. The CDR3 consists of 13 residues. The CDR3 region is CASSLQAYNEQFF. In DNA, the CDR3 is TGCGCCAGCTCCCTTCAGGCCTACAATGAGCAGTTCTTC.

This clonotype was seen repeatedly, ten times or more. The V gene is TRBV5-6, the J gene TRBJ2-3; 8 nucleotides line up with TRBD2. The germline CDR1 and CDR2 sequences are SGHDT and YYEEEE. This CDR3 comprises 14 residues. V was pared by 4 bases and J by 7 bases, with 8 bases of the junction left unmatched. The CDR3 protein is CASSIPAGANTQYF. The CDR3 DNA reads TGTGCCAGCAGCATTCCAGCGGGAGCAAATACGCAGTATTTT.

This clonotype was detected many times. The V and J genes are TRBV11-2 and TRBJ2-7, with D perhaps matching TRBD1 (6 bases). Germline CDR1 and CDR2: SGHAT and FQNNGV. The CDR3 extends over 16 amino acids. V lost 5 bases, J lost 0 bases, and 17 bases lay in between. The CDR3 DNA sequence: TGTGCCAGCAGCGAGGCTGAACAGGGCCCCTCCTACGAGCAGTACTTC. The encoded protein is CASSEAEQGPSYEQYF.

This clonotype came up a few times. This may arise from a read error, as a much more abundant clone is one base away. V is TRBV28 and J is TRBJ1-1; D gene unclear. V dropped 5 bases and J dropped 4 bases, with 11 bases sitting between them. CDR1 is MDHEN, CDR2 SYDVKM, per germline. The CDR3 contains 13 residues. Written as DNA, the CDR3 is TGTGCCAGCAGTCCGGCCATGAGCACTGAAGCTTTCTTT. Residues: CASSPAMSTEAFF.

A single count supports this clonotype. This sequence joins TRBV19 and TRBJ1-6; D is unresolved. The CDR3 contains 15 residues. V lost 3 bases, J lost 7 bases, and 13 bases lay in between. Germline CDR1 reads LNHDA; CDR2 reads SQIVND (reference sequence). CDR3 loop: CASSMEVGYNSPLHF. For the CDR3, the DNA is TGTGCCAGTAGTATGGAGGTCGGTTACAATTCACCCCTCCACTTT.

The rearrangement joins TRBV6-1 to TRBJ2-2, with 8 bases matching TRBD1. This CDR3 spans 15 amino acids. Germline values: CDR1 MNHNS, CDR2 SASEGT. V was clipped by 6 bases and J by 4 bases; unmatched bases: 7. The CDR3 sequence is CASRLQGAVTGELFF. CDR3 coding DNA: TGTGCCAGCAGACTCCAGGGGGCGGTCACCGGGGAGCTGTTTTTT.

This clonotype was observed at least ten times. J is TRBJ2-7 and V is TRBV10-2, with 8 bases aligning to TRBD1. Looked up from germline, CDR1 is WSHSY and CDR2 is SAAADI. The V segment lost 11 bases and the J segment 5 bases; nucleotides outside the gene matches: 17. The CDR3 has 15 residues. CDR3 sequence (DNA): TGCGCCTCTCATGATCGGTTAACGGACAGGGACGAGCAGTACTTC. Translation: CASHDRLTDRDEQYF.

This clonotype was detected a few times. In DNA form, the CDR3 reads TGTGCCAGCAGCCAAGATGAGCCAGGGGCATTCAACAATGAGCAGTTCTTC. Translation: CASSQDEPGAFNNEQFF. The rearrangement joins TRBV14 to TRBJ2-1; a possible D gene is TRBD1 (6 bases). The CDR3 is 17 residues long. V dropped 0 bases and J dropped 5 bases, with 17 bases sitting between them. Germline CDR1 is SGHDN and CDR2 is FVKESK. Full variable domain (remainder filled in from reference TRBV14 and TRBJ2-1): EAGVTQFPSHSVIEKGQTVTLRCDPISGHDNLYWYRRVMGKEIKFLLHFVKESKQDESGMPNNRFLAERTGGTYSTLKVQPAELEDSGVYFCASSQDEPGAFNNEQFFGPGTRLTVL.

The DNA of the CDR3 is TGTGCCAGCAGCCAAGACGGGGGGGCGCCTTACGCTTTCTTT. This encodes CASSQDGGAPYAFF. The gene calls are TRBV14 and TRBJ1-1, with a tentative D call TRBD1 (6 bases). V was shortened by 0 bases and J by 11 bases, with 16 bases between the two germline ends. The germline V gene encodes CDR1 SGHDN and CDR2 FVKESK. The CDR3 is made up of 14 amino acids. The complete variable domain, with remaining parts taken from reference TRBV14 and TRBJ1-1, reads EAGVTQFPSHSVIEKGQTVTLRCDPISGHDNLYWYRRVMGKEIKFLLHFVKESKQDESGMPNNRFLAERTGGTYSTLKVQPAELEDSGVYFCASSQDGGAPYAFFGQGTRLTVV.

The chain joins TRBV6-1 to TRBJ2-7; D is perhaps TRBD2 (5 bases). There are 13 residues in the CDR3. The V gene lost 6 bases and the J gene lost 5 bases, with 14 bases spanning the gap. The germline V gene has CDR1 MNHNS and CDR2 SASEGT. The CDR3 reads CASSPPGTDEQYF. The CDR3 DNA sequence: TGTGCCAGCAGCCCCCCGGGAACTGACGAGCAGTACTTC.

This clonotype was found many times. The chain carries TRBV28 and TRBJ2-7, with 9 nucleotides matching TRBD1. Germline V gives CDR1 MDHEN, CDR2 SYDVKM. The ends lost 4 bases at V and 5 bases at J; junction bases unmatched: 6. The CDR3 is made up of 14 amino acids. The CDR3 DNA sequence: TGTGCCAGCAGTTACCGGGACAGGGTCAACGAGCAGTACTTC. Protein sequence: CASSYRDRVNEQYF.

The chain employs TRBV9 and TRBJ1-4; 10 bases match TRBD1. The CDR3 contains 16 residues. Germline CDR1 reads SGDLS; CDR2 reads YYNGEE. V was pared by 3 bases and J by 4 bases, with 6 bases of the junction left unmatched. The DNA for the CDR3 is TGTGCCAGCAGCGCGACAGGGGGCGCCGATAATGAAAAACTGTTTTTT. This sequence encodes CASSATGGADNEKLFF.

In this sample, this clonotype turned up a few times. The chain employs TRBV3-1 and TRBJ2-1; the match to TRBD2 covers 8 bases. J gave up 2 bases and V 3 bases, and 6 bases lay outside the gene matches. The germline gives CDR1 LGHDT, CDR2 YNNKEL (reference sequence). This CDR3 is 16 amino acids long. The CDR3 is CASSQYSGAAYNEQFF. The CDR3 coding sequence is TGTGCCAGCAGCCAGTATAGCGGGGCGGCCTACAATGAGCAGTTCTTC.

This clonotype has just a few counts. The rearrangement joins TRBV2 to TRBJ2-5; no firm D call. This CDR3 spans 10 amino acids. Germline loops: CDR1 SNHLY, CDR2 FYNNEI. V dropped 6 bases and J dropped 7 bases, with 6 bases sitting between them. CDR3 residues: CASRSRTQYF. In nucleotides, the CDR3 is TGTGCCAGCAGGTCCCGGACCCAGTACTTC.

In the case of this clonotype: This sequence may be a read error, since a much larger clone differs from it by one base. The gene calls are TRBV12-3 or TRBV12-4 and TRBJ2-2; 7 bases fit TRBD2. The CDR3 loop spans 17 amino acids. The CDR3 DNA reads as TGTGCCGGCAGTTTAGAAGCGGGACTCGTGAACACCGGGGAGCTGTTTTTT. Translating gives CAGSLEAGLVNTGELFF.

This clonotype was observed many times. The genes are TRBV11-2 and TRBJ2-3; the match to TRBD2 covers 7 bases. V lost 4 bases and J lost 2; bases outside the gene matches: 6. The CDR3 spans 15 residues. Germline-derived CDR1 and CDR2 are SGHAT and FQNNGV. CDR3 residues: CASSSPSGFTDTQYF. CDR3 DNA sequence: TGTGCCAGCAGCTCCCCTAGCGGTTTCACAGATACGCAGTATTTT.